This TCR beta chain was found in a study of cytomegalovirus exposure and HLA in healthy donors. On the study more broadly: Previous work identified roughly 110 million unique TCR beta sequences from 150 million to 200 million T cells.

Use of 60 Vbeta and 13 Jbeta primers characterized the PCR. Sequencing was performed with immunoSEQ multiplex PCR; in TCRdb, only in-frame clones are kept and a portion is missing. Among under 200,000 clones listed, roughly 85% were seen once. Samples came from healthy bone marrow donors. V lost 3 bases to trimming and J lost 10 bases; unmatched junction nucleotides: 8. Germline V CDR1 and CDR2: GTSNPN, SVGIG (reference sequence). This CDR3 has 13 residues. The receptor was isolated from a woman in her thirties or forties in good health and CMV-seronegative. Sequences were obtained from PBMCs. The rearrangement links TRBV30 to TRBJ2-1; 8 nucleotides align to TRBD1. CDR3 loop: CAWRWQGAGEQFF. CDR3 nucleotide sequence: TGTGCCTGGAGGTGGCAGGGGGCGGGCGAGCAGTTCTTC.